The present TCR beta chain was sequenced within a study of T-cell reconstitution after alpha-beta-depleted transplantation in children. This CDR3 is built from 15 residues. V was clipped by 1 base and J by 0 bases, with 10 bases between them. In germline, CDR1 is DFQATT, CDR2 SNEGSKA (reference sequence). Preparation of the TCRbeta library involved a method that used unique molecular identifiers. Using its own MiXCR run on the PCR reads, TCRdb lists one record per CDR3 protein. The repertoire holds hundreds of thousands of distinct CDR3 sequences, with approximately 12% as singletons. The chain uses TRBV20-1 and TRBJ2-1; no reliable D call. Here the sequenced sample was PBMCs, mostly from graft donor cells, taken 360 days after TCRalphabeta/CD19-depleted stem cell transplant. This TCR came from a male patient aged 10 to 17 who had a stem cell transplant for acute myeloid leukemia, so the T cells may come from the graft donor. The DNA for the CDR3 is TGCAGTGCTAGAGCGGTTGTAAGCTCCTACAATGAGCAGTTCTTC. Encoded protein: CSARAVVSSYNEQFF.